The clone carrying this TCR beta chain was picked up many times. Its target is unknown. The sample comes from a study of T-cell memory formation after mild COVID-19. Findings and limits, study-wide: CD8+ contracting clones occupied EMRA, while CD4+ ones occupied mainly CM and EM.

MiXCR, applied by TCRdb to the 5' RACE reads, yields one record per CDR3 protein. Of about 540,000 distinct CDR3 sequences in the sample, approximately 20% are singletons; the top ten hold approximately 12%. This receptor was taken from an adult woman who had mild COVID-19 (a few samples of this study predate the infection). Cell type and time point are not known. Sequences were obtained from PBMCs or a T cell subset sorted from them (not recorded which).

The CDR3 region has the DNA TGCGCCAGCAGCTTGGGTCAGGGGGCCACTGAAGCTTTCTTT. Translating it yields CASSLGQGATEAFF. The chain has TRBV5-1 and TRBJ1-1; 8 bases align to TRBD1. CDR3 size: 14 residues. Germline CDR1 reads SGHRS; CDR2 reads YFSETQ. After removal of 0 bases from V and 4 bases from J, the junction contained 2 bases not matched to a gene.